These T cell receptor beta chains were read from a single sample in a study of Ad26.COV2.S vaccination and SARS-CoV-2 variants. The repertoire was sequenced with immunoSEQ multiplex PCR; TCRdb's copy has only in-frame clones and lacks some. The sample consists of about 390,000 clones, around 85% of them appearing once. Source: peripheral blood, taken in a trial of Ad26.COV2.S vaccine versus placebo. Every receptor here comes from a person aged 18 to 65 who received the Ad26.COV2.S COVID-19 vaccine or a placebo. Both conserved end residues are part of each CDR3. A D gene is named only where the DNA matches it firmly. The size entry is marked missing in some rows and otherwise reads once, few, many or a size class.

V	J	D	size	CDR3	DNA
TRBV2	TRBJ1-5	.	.	CASGRGNQPQHF	TGTGCCAGTGGGCGGGGCAATCAGCCCCAGCATTTT
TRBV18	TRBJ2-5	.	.	CASSRAWETQYF	TGTGCCAGCTCACGTGCCTGGGAGACCCAGTACTTC
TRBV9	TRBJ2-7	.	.	CASSVAQSSYEQYF	TGTGCCAGCAGCGTAGCCCAGAGCTCCTACGAGCAGTACTTC
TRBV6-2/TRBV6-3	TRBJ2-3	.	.	CASSKRRDPSTDTQYF	TGTGCCAGCAGCAAGAGAAGGGACCCCAGCACAGATACGCAGTATTTT
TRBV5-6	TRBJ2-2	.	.	CASSLPRDGTPGELFF	TGTGCCAGCAGCTTGCCTCGGGACGGGACTCCCGGGGAGCTGTTTTTT
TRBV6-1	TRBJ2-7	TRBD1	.	CASSEEPGQSYEQYF	TGTGCCAGCAGTGAGGAACCGGGACAGTCCTACGAGCAGTACTTC
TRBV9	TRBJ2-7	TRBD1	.	CASSVGRDRVEQYF	TGTGCCAGCAGCGTAGGAAGGGACAGGGTCGAGCAGTACTTC
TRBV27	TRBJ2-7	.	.	CASSLYSRSYEQYF	TGTGCCAGCAGTTTATATTCACGTTCCTACGAGCAGTACTTC
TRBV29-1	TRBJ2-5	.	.	CSVEPDSNQETQYF	TGCAGCGTTGAACCGGACTCCAACCAAGAGACCCAGTACTTC
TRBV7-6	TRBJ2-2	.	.	CASSASPVAGYYTGELFF	TGTGCCAGCAGCGCCAGCCCGGTGGCAGGATACTACACCGGGGAGCTGTTTTTT
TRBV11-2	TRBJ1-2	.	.	CASSLERTVSYGYTF	TGTGCCAGCAGCTTAGAACGTACCGTATCCTATGGCTACACCTTC
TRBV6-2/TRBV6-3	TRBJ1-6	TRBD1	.	CASSPGTGGANSPLHF	TGTGCCAGCAGTCCCGGGACAGGGGGCGCGAATTCACCCCTCCACTTT
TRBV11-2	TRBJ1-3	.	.	CASSLDGGISGNTIYF	TGTGCCAGCAGCTTAGATGGGGGGATCTCTGGAAACACCATATATTTT
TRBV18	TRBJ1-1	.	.	CASSATGLNTEAFF	TGTGCCAGCTCAGCCACAGGGTTGAACACTGAAGCTTTCTTT
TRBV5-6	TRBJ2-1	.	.	CASSLVGDNEQFF	TGTGCCAGCAGCTTGGTTGGCGACAATGAGCAGTTCTTC
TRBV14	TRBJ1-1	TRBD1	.	CASSLGQGRLTEAFF	TGTGCCAGCAGCCTGGGACAGGGGAGATTGACTGAAGCTTTCTTT
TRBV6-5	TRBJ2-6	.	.	CASSYSSSGANVLTF	TGTGCCAGCAGTTACTCGTCCTCTGGGGCCAACGTCCTGACTTTC
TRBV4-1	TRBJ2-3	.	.	CASSQVGTDTQYF	TGCGCCAGCAGCCAAGTAGGTACAGATACGCAGTATTTT
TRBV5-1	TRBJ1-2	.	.	CASSPRELYGYTF	TGCGCCAGCAGCCCCAGAGAGCTCTATGGCTACACCTTC
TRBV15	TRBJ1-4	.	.	CATSSGTEKLFF	TGTGCCACCAGTAGTGGCACCGAAAAACTGTTTTTT
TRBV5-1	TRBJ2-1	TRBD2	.	CASSPEGLAGGSSYNEQFF	TGCGCCAGCAGCCCCGAAGGACTAGCGGGTGGGAGCTCCTACAATGAGCAGTTCTTC
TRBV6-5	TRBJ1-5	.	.	CASRAGWGDQPQHF	TGTGCCAGCCGCGCAGGCTGGGGAGATCAGCCCCAGCATTTT
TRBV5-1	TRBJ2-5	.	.	CASSLVSDYQETQYF	TGCGCCAGCAGCTTGGTTTCGGACTACCAAGAGACCCAGTACTTC
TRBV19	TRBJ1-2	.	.	CASGLEGGGYTF	TGTGCCAGTGGTTTGGAAGGGGGTGGCTACACCTTC
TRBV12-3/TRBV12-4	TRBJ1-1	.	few	CASSLGEAEAFF	TGTGCCAGCAGTCTGGGGGAGGCTGAAGCTTTCTTT
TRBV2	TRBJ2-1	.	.	CASGEDYRNEQFF	TGTGCCAGTGGCGAGGACTACCGAAATGAGCAGTTCTTC
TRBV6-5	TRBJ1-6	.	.	CASSYSKISGSPLHF	TGTGCCAGCAGTTACTCGAAAATTTCTGGTTCACCCCTCCACTTT
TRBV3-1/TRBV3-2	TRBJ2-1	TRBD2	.	CASSQGPSGATANEQFF	TGTGCCAGCAGCCAAGGCCCTAGCGGGGCGACAGCCAATGAGCAGTTCTTC
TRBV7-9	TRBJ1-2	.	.	CASSLDAGPGYTF	TGTGCCAGCAGCTTAGATGCAGGGCCTGGCTACACCTTC
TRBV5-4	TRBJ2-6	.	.	CASSFEGVLYTGANVLTF	TGTGCCAGCAGCTTTGAGGGGGTCCTCTATACTGGGGCCAACGTCCTGACTTTC
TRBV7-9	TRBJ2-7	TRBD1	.	CASSLPGQGEQYF	TGTGCCAGCAGCTTACCGGGACAGGGGGAGCAGTACTTC
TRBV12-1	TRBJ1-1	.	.	CASSPPTGGCTEAFF	TGTGCCAGCAGCCCCCCGACAGGGGGCTGCACTGAAGCTTTCTTT
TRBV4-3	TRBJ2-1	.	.	CASSPRVGNEQFF	TGCGCCAGCAGCCCCCGGGTAGGGAATGAGCAGTTCTTC
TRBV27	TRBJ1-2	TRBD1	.	CASSLTGGYGYTF	TGTGCCAGCAGTTTGACAGGGGGCTATGGCTACACCTTC
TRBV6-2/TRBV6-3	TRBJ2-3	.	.	CASSYGRVDTQYF	TGTGCCAGCAGTTACGGCAGGGTAGATACGCAGTATTTT
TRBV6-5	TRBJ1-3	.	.	CASSYSVGGAGNTIYF	TGTGCCAGCAGTTACTCGGTTGGAGGGGCTGGAAACACCATATATTTT
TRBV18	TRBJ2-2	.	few	CASSRPWGRRDTGELFF	TGTGCCAGCTCACGCCCTTGGGGGCGCAGGGACACCGGGGAGCTGTTTTTT
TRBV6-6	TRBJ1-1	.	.	CASSGSGVGTEAFF	TGTGCCAGCAGTGGCTCGGGCGTGGGCACTGAAGCTTTCTTT
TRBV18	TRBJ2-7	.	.	CASSPDRAAAYEQYF	TGTGCCAGCTCACCGGACCGCGCGGCGGCCTACGAGCAGTACTTC
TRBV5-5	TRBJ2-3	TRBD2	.	CASSSSRGSGDTDTQYF	TGTGCCAGCAGCTCATCCCGAGGTAGCGGGGACACAGATACGCAGTATTTT
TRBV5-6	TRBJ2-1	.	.	CASSLAGGDYSNNEQFF	TGTGCCAGCAGCTTGGCAGGGGGGGACTACTCCAACAATGAGCAGTTCTTC
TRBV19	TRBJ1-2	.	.	CASFGVGGYTF	TGTGCCAGTTTCGGGGTTGGTGGCTACACCTTC
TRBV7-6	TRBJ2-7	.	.	CASSAGANEQYF	TGTGCCAGCAGCGCAGGAGCGAACGAGCAGTACTTC
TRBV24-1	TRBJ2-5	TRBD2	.	CATSDRRGGLGETQYF	TGTGCCACCAGTGATAGACGGGGGGGCCTTGGGGAGACCCAGTACTTC
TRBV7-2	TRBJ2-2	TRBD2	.	CASSLLAGGRELFF	TGTGCCAGCAGCTTACTAGCGGGGGGCCGGGAGCTGTTTTTT
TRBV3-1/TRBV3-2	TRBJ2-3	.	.	CASSQDLSGYTDTQYF	TGTGCCAGCAGCCAAGATTTATCGGGATACACAGATACGCAGTATTTT
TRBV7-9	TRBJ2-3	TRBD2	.	CASSSQTSGGALHTQYF	TGTGCCAGCAGCTCCCAGACTAGCGGGGGGGCCCTTCATACGCAGTATTTT
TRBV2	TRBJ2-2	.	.	CASSASKPDTGELFF	TGTGCCAGCAGTGCCTCTAAGCCTGACACCGGGGAGCTGTTTTTT
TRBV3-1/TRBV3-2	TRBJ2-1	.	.	CASSQDNAGSLQFF	TGTGCCAGCAGCCAAGATAACGCAGGGTCTTTGCAGTTCTTC
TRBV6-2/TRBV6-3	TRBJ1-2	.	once	CASSSTYGYTF	TGTGCCAGCAGTTCCACATATGGCTACACCTTC
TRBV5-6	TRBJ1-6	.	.	CASSYTASRGTSPLHF	TGTGCCAGCAGTTACACAGCCTCCAGGGGAACCTCACCCCTCCACTTT
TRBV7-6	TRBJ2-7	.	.	CASSATNQGIGEQYF	TGTGCCAGCAGTGCTACCAATCAGGGAATCGGCGAGCAGTACTTC